This T cell receptor beta chain was sequenced during a study of CD8 T cells in Susac syndrome. The wider study: The sequenced Susac syndrome patients included about six who had clinically active disease and fewer than ten who were in remission. Patients with Susac syndrome had blood drawn and were at that point therapy-naive, on corticosteroids, or on intravenous immunoglobulin alone.

The RNA, roughly 0.45 to 1 ug, was put through reverse transcription using random hexamers. TCRdb used MiXCR to reprocess the immunoSEQ multiplex PCR reads, holding one entry per CDR3 protein. The data hold roughly 130,000 distinct CDR3 sequences, with 96% observed a single time. Trimming removed 3 bases from V and 7 bases from J, with 10 bases in between. In germline, CDR1 is LGHDT, CDR2 YNNKEL (reference sequence). The CDR3 sequence is 13 residues long. Study-wide findings and caveats: CD4+ T cell repertoires in Susac syndrome lacked clonal expansion.

Comments on this clonotype: The antigen is unknown.

TEMRA cells were enriched by FACS, while CD8+ and CD4+ T cells were obtained through a negative isolation that was performed magnetically. The J gene is TRBJ2-1, the V gene TRBV3-1, with a tentative D call TRBD1 (5 bases). The material sequenced was CD4+ T cells from PBMCs. This TCR was recovered from a human donor with Susac syndrome. The CDR3 nucleotides read TGTGCCAGCAGCCATTCAGGGTCGAATGAGCAGTTCTTC. Its protein is CASSHSGSNEQFF.